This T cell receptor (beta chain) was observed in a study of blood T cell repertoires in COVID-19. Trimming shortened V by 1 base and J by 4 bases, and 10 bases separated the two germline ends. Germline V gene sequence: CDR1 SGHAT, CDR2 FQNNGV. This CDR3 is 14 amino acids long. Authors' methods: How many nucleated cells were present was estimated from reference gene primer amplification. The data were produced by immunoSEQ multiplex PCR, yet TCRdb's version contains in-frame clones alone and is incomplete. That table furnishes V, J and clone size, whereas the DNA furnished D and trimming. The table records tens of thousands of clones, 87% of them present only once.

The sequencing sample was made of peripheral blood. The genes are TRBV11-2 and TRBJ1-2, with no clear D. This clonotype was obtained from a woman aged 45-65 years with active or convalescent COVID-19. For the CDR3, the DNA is TGTGCCAGCAGCTTAGTAGCGAGGGCCTATGGCTACACCTTC. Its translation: CASSLVARAYGYTF.